This T cell receptor beta chain was identified during a study of T-cell memory formation after mild COVID-19. Background on the study: Largely donor-specific TCR clusters were found. Study observations and caveats: In pre-infection memory, a portion of responding clones appeared, which suggested that cross-reactive memory joined.

This clonotype occurred a few times. Its specificity is not known. Germline V CDR1 and CDR2: SGHTA, FQGTGA. This CDR3 contains 15 residues. Deletions cut 0 bases from V and 9 bases from J, with 12 bases between. Employing constant-segment primers, 5'RACE generated TCR alpha and TCR beta cDNA libraries bearing sample barcodes and UMIs. Each CDR3 protein gets one entry after TCRdb re-called the 5' RACE reads with MiXCR. This sample has roughly 370,000 distinct CDR3 sequences, with roughly 15% found just once. Sequencing input: PBMCs or a T cell subset sorted from them (not recorded which). The sequence was collected from a young man who had mild COVID-19 (a few samples of this study predate the infection). Cell type and time point are not known. The V and J genes are TRBV7-3 and TRBJ1-6; D is undetermined. The CDR3 DNA follows: TGTGCCAGCAGCTTAACGGCGCTTACGGGTTCACCCCTCCACTTT. As protein: CASSLTALTGSPLHF.